This T cell receptor beta chain was captured by sequencing in a study of vaccination and CD4 T cells after COVID-19. Turning to the study itself: The makeup of the convalescents was six males and four females, two of them Hispanic.

Treatment described: roughly 10-day PBMC culture with coronavirus spike peptide pools or control peptides (ViraFEST assay). Each well received fewer than 2.5 million PBMCs, cultured with about 9.4 IU/ml IL-2 and 10 ug/ml peptide pools. Cultured CD4+ T cell DNA underwent sequencing with the Oncomine TCR Beta short-read assay. Each CDR3 protein is one row after TCRdb ran MiXCR on the PCR reads. The sample includes 16,000 or so distinct CDR3 sequences, roughly 51% of them seen just once. Points from the study as a whole: Spike mono-reactivity applied to 304 of 307 vaccine-specific clones detected in convalescent patients. From around 21 to 38, the median of SARS-CoV-2-reactive clonotypes rose without reaching significance.

The CDR3 has 13 amino acids. V lost 6 bases, J lost 9 bases, and 15 bases lay in between. As for this clonotype: The antigen remains unidentified.

Material: CD4+ T cells from blood, cultured in vitro, obtained before SARS-CoV-2 vaccination. The receptor was derived from a human donor who had recovered from COVID-19. The chain recombines TRBV12-3 or TRBV12-4 with TRBJ2-1; possibly TRBD1 for D (5 bases). Here the CDR3 reads CASRPSFDSEQFF. CDR3 nucleotide sequence: TGTGCCAGCAGACCATCCTTCGACAGTGAGCAGTTCTTC.